A selection of T cell receptor beta chains follows, all from one sample in a study of cytomegalovirus exposure and HLA in healthy donors. The assay was immunoSEQ multiplex PCR, and TCRdb's table has in-frame clones only and misses some. The sample holds about 83,000 clones, roughly 76% seen once. The sequencing input was PBMCs. These receptors all come from a woman under 40 in good health and CMV-seronegative. The CDR3 runs from the conserved cysteine through the conserved F or W. Fields, in order: V gene, J gene, D gene, clone size, CDR3 DNA, CDR3 protein. The D gene is left open where the match is weak. Where a row states a size, it is once, few, many or the class of an expanded clone; other rows omit it.

TRBV7-8	TRBJ1-2	NA	once	TGTGCCAGCAGCTCCCGAGGGCCTAACTATGGCTACACCTTC	CASSSRGPNYGYTF
TRBV5-4	TRBJ2-1	TRBD2	NA	TGTGCCAGCAGCTTGGAAGGCGGGAGGGCGTACAATGAGCAGTTCTTC	CASSLEGGRAYNEQFF
TRBV5-6	TRBJ2-7	TRBD2	NA	TGTGCCAGCAGCACGGGACTAGTCCGGTACGAGCAGTACTTC	CASSTGLVRYEQYF
TRBV7-7	TRBJ2-3	NA	once	TGTGCTAGCAGCTTACGCAGGCCGAGCACAGATACGCAGTATTTT	CASSLRRPSTDTQYF
TRBV14	TRBJ2-2	NA	NA	TGTGCCAGCAGCCAAGATGGACACACGGGAGCCCGTAACACCGGGGAGCTGTTTTTT	CASSQDGHTGARNTGELFF
TRBV9	TRBJ1-1	NA	few	TGTGCCAGCAGCGACCGACCGGGGAACACTGAAGCTTTCTTT	CASSDRPGNTEAFF
TRBV15	TRBJ2-1	TRBD2	NA	TGTGCCACCAGAGCGGGAGGGAGGGATGAGCAGTTCTTC	CATRAGGRDEQFF
TRBV4-1	TRBJ1-1	NA	NA	TGCGCCAGCAGCCAAGCCAACTTTATGGGGCCGAACACTGAAGCTTTCTTT	CASSQANFMGPNTEAFF
TRBV6-1	TRBJ2-7	NA	few	TGTGCCAGCAGTGAAGCAGACAGTACCTACGAGCAGTACTTC	CASSEADSTYEQYF
TRBV6-8	TRBJ2-2	TRBD2	NA	TGTGCCAGCAGTTACTCCAGAGGAGCGGGGATAACCGGGGAGCTGTTTTTT	CASSYSRGAGITGELFF
TRBV19	TRBJ1-2	TRBD1	NA	TGTGCCAGTACCTACGCCCAGGGGGGCTATGGCTACACCTTC	CASTYAQGGYGYTF
TRBV18	TRBJ1-2	NA	NA	TGTGCCAGCTCACCACTGGGGCAGGGCGACTATGGCTACACCTTC	CASSPLGQGDYGYTF
TRBV25-1	TRBJ2-3	NA	NA	TGTGCCAGCAGTGAAAGTAGAAATTCTAGCACAGATATGCAGTATTTT	CASSESRNSSTDMQYF
TRBV7-9	TRBJ2-7	TRBD2	NA	TGTGCCAGCAGCTTATTTGTAAGGACTAGCAAACTCTACGAGCAGTACTTC	CASSLFVRTSKLYEQYF
TRBV6-1	TRBJ2-7	TRBD2	NA	TGTGCCAGCAGACCCGGGACTAGCGGGGGCTACGAGCAGTACTTC	CASRPGTSGGYEQYF
TRBV27	TRBJ2-7	NA	NA	TGTGCCAGCAGTTTTGGGAGATCCTACGAGCAGTACTTC	CASSFGRSYEQYF
TRBV5-4	TRBJ2-1	NA	NA	TGTGCCAGCAGCTTACGACAGTCTAGCAATGAGCAGTTCTTC	CASSLRQSSNEQFF
TRBV4-2	TRBJ2-1	NA	few	TGTGCCAGCAGCCAAGGGTCCTGGCAGTACTCCTACAATGAGCAGTTCTTC	CASSQGSWQYSYNEQFF
TRBV27	TRBJ1-1	NA	NA	TGTGCCAGCAGTCCCGAAGGGGTCGGGAGCACTGAAGCTTTCTTT	CASSPEGVGSTEAFF
TRBV20-1	TRBJ2-1	TRBD2	NA	TGCAGTGCAAAGACTAGCGATGAGCAGTTCTTC	CSAKTSDEQFF
TRBV19	TRBJ1-4	NA	NA	TGTGCCAGTAGTATAGATCCGGGGGGCGCCCGGGAAAAACTGTTTTTT	CASSIDPGGAREKLFF
TRBV5-5	TRBJ2-1	NA	NA	TGTGCCAGCAGCTTGTTTCTAGCGAGCGATGAGCAGTTCTTC	CASSLFLASDEQFF
TRBV5-1	TRBJ1-2	TRBD1	NA	TGCGCCAGCAGCCCGGACAGGGCCACTTTTTCAAACTATGGCTACACCTTC	CASSPDRATFSNYGYTF
TRBV5-1	TRBJ2-3	TRBD2	once	TGCGCCAGCAGCCCCCGGGGGATAGCGGGAAGGTCAGATACGCAGTATTTT	CASSPRGIAGRSDTQYF
TRBV9	TRBJ2-2	NA	once	TGTGCCAGCAGCGTTGTAGAAATCACCGGGGAGCTGTTTTTT	CASSVVEITGELFF
TRBV4-1	TRBJ2-1	NA	NA	TGCGCCAGCAGCCAAGATGCAGCGGGTGGATATGAGCAGTTCTTC	CASSQDAAGGYEQFF
TRBV7-2	TRBJ2-3	TRBD2	once	TGTGCCAGCAGCTTGGGACTAGGCACAGATACGCAGTATTTT	CASSLGLGTDTQYF
TRBV11-3	TRBJ1-3	TRBD1	NA	TGTGCCAGCAGCCGGGGACAGGGGAGGACCATATATTTT	CASSRGQGRTIYF
TRBV18	TRBJ1-2	NA	NA	TGTGCCAGCTCACCGACCCAACAGGGAGATGGCTACACCTTC	CASSPTQQGDGYTF
TRBV4-3	TRBJ2-3	NA	NA	TGCGCCAGCAGCCAAGATCTCGCGGGATTCACAGATACGCAGTATTTT	CASSQDLAGFTDTQYF
TRBV5-4	TRBJ1-2	NA	NA	TGTGCCAGCAGCTTGGAAGCTGCTGGCTACACCTTC	CASSLEAAGYTF
TRBV5-1	TRBJ2-3	TRBD2	NA	TGCGCCAGCAGCTTGGACGGGAGGGGGACAGATACGCAGTATTTT	CASSLDGRGTDTQYF
TRBV20-1	TRBJ1-1	TRBD1	NA	TGCAGTGCACTAGGACAGGGGTCAGCTTTCTTT	CSALGQGSAFF
TRBV2	TRBJ1-2	TRBD1	NA	TGTGCCAGCTTCGGACAGGGTACCTATGGCTACACCTTC	CASFGQGTYGYTF
TRBV7-2	TRBJ2-3	TRBD1	few	TGTGCCAGCACCCGACAACGGGACAGGGGCACAGATACGCAGTATTTT	CASTRQRDRGTDTQYF
TRBV6-5	TRBJ1-1	NA	NA	TGTGCCAGCAGTTACTTTCTGGGGGCGCAAGCTTTCTTT	CASSYFLGAQAFF
TRBV19	TRBJ2-7	TRBD1	NA	TGCGCCAGTAGTACGGGACAGGGTCTGAACCCCTACGAGCAGTACTTC	CASSTGQGLNPYEQYF
TRBV28	TRBJ2-1	NA	few	TGTGCCAGCAGCTGGGGCCGGGATGAGCAGTTCTTC	CASSWGRDEQFF
TRBV18	TRBJ2-3	TRBD1	NA	TGTGCCAGCTCACCCGGACAGGGCACAGATACGCAGTATTTT	CASSPGQGTDTQYF
TRBV6-1	TRBJ2-1	NA	NA	TGTGCCAGCAGTACCGAGCCGAGCTCCTACAATGAGCAGTTCTTC	CASSTEPSSYNEQFF
TRBV28	TRBJ1-1	TRBD1	NA	TGTGCCAGCAGTGCAGGGGGCGCGGTTCCTGAAGCTTTCTTT	CASSAGGAVPEAFF
TRBV13	TRBJ1-4	TRBD1	NA	TGTGCCAGCAGCTTAGCCGGGACAGGGGGACTGTTTTTT	CASSLAGTGGLFF
TRBV7-9	TRBJ2-2	NA	NA	TGTGCCAGCAGCCCCCCTCAGGGCACGAACACCGGGGAGCTGTTTTTT	CASSPPQGTNTGELFF
TRBV7-8	TRBJ2-2	NA	NA	TGTGCCAGCAGCCTTCTGGGAGGAACCGGGGAGCTGTTTTTT	CASSLLGGTGELFF
TRBV28	TRBJ1-1	NA	NA	TGTGCCAGCAGTTTTACTGGTTGGTGGTTTACTGAAGCTTTCTTT	CASSFTGWWFTEAFF
TRBV5-1	TRBJ1-2	TRBD1	NA	TGCGCCAGCAGCACCGGGACAGGGGACTTTGGCTACACCTTC	CASSTGTGDFGYTF
TRBV5-6	TRBJ1-5	NA	NA	TGTGCCAGCAGCTTATTAGATCAGCCCCAGCATTTT	CASSLLDQPQHF
TRBV7-2	TRBJ2-7	NA	NA	TGTGCCAGCAGCTTAGCAGGGAGCTCCTACGAGCAGTACTTC	CASSLAGSSYEQYF
TRBV29-1	TRBJ1-1	NA	NA	TGCAGCGCGCAATCGACACAGAACACTGAAGCTTTCTTT	CSAQSTQNTEAFF
TRBV27	TRBJ2-7	TRBD1	few	TGTGCCAGCAGTGACTCTACAGGGGCAGGGAACGAGCAGTACTTC	CASSDSTGAGNEQYF